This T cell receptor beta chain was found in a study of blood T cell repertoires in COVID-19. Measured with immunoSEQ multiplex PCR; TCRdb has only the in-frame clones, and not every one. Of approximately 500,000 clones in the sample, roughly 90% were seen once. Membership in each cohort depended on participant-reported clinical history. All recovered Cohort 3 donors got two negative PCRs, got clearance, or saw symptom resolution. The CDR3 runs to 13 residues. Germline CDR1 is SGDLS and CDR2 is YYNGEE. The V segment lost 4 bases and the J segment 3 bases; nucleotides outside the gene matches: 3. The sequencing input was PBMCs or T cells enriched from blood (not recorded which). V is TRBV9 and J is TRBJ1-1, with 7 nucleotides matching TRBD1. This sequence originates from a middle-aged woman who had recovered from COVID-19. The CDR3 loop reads CASSQDRYTEAFF. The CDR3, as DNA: TGTGCCAGCAGCCAGGACAGGTACACTGAAGCTTTCTTT.